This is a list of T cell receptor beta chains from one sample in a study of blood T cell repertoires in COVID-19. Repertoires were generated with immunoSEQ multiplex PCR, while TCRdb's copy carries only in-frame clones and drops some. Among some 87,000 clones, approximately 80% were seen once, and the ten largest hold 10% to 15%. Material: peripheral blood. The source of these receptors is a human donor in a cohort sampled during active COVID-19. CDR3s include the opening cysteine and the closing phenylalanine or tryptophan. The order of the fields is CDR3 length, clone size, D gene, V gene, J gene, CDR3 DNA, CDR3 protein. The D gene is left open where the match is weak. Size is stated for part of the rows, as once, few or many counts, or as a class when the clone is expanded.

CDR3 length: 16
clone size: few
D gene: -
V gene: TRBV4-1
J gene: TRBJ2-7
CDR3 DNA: TGCGCCAGCAGCCCCCCGGCGGGGAGGCGGTCTTACGAGCAGTACTTC
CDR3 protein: CASSPPAGRRSYEQYF

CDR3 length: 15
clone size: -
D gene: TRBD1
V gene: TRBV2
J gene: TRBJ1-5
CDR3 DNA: TGTGCCAGCATGGAACAGGGGGGAGGAAATCAGCCCCAGCATTTT
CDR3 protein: CASMEQGGGNQPQHF

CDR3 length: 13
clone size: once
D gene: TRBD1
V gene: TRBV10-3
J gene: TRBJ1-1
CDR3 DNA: TGTGCCATCAGGGGTACAGGGGACACTGAAGCTTTCTTT
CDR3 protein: CAIRGTGDTEAFF

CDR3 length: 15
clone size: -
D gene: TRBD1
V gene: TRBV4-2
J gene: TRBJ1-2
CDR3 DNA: TGTGCCAGCAGCCAATACCGGACAGGAGCAGATGGCTACACCTTC
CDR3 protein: CASSQYRTGADGYTF

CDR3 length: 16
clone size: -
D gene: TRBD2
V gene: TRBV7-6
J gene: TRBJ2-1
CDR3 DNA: TGTGCCAGCAGTCCCCGGGGGGGGTCTTCCTACAATGAGCAGTTCTTC
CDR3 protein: CASSPRGGSSYNEQFF

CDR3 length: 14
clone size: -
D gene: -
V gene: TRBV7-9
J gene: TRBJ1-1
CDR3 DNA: TGTGCCAGCAGCAGACGGACTGCGAACACTGAAGCTTTCTTT
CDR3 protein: CASSRRTANTEAFF

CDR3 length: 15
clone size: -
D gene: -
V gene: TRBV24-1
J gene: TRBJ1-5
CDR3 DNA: TGTGCCACCTTTCAGGACAGCGATTTCAATCAGCCCCAGCATTTT
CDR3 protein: CATFQDSDFNQPQHF

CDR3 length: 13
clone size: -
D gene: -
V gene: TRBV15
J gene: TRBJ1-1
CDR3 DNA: TGTGCCACCAGCAGACCGGGGGTGGCTGAAGCTTTCTTT
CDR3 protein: CATSRPGVAEAFF

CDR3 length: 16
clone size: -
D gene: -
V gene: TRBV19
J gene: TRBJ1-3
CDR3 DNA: TGTGCCAGTAGTGTCTGGAGTGCGAACCCTGGAAACACCATATATTTT
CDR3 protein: CASSVWSANPGNTIYF

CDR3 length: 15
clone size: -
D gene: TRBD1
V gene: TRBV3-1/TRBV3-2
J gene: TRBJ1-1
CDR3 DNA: TGTGCCAGCAGCCAAGATTACACGGACAGGGGGTTGGCTTTCTTT
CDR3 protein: CASSQDYTDRGLAFF

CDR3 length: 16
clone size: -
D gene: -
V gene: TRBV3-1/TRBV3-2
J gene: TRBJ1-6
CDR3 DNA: TGTGCCAGCAGCCAGTATGCAGGGCAGTTAGAGTCACCCCTCCACTTT
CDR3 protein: CASSQYAGQLESPLHF

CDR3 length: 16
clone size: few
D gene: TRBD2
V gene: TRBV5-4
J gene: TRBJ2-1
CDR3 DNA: TGTGCCAGCAGCTTGGCTTTTAGCGGGAGCTACAATGAGCAGTTCTTC
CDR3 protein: CASSLAFSGSYNEQFF

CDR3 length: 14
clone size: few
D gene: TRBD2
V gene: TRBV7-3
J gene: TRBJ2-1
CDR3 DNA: TGTGCCAGCAGCCGGCTAGCGGCTGGGAATGAGCAGTTCTTC
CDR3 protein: CASSRLAAGNEQFF

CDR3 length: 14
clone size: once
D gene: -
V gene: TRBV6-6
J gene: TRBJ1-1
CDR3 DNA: TGTGCCAGCAGTTACCGAGACAGGAACACTGAAGCTTTCTTT
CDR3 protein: CASSYRDRNTEAFF

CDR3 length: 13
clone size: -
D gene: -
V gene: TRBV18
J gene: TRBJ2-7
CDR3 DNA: TGTGCCAGCTCCCTCGCGGCGGACTACGAGCAGTACTTC
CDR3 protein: CASSLAADYEQYF

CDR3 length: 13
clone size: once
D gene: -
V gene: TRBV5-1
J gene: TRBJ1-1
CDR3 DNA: TGCGCCAGCAGCTTTCGGGTTGAAACTGAAGCTTTCTTT
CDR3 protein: CASSFRVETEAFF

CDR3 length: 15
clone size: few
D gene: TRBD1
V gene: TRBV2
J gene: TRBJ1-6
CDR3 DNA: TGTGCCAGCATACTGACAGGGAGTAGTAATTCACCCCTCCACTTT
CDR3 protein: CASILTGSSNSPLHF

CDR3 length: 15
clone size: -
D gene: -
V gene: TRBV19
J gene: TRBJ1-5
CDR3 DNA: TGTGCCAGTAGTGGGAGAGAGTATAGCAATCAGCCCCAGCATTTT
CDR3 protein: CASSGREYSNQPQHF

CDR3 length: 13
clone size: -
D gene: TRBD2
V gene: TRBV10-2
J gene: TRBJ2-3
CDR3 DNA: TGCGCCAGCAGTCCTCTAGCGGGGGGTACGCAGTATTTT
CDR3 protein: CASSPLAGGTQYF

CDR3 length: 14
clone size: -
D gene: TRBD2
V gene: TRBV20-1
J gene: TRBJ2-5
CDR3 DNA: TGCAGTGCTAGTTCGGGGGGGGCCCCAGAGACCCAGTACTTC
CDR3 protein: CSASSGGAPETQYF

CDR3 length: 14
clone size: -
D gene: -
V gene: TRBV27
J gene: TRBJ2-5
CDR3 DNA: TGTGCCAGCACGTCCCGGCTAGGACAAGAGACCCAGTACTTC
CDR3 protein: CASTSRLGQETQYF

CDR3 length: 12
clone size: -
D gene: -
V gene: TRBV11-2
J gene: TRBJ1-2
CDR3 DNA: TGTGCCAGCAGCCTCCGGAACTATGGCTACACCTTC
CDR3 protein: CASSLRNYGYTF

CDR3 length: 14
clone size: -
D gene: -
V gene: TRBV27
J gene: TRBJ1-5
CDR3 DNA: TGTGCCAGCAGTTTAAGGGGAAGCAATCAGCCCCAGCATTTT
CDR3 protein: CASSLRGSNQPQHF

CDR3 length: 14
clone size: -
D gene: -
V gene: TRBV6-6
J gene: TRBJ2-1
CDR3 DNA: TGTGCCAGCAGCCCAGCTCGGGGGTACAATGAGCAGTTCTTC
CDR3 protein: CASSPARGYNEQFF

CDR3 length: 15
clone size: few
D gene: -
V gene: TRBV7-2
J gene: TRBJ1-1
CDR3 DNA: TGTGCCAGCAGCTTAGTAGGGGCCCCGAACACTGAAGCTTTCTTT
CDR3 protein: CASSLVGAPNTEAFF

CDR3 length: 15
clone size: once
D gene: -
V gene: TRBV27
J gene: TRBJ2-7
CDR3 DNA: TGTGCCAGCAGTTTAGGGGCAGCTCCTTCCTACGAGCAGTACTTC
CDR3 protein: CASSLGAAPSYEQYF

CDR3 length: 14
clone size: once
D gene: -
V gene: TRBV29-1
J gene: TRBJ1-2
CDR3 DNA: TGCAGCGTACAACCGGGGGACGGTAACTATGGCTACACCTTC
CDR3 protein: CSVQPGDGNYGYTF

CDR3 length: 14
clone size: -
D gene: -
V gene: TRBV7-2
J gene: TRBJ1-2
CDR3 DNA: TGTGCCAGCAGCTTAAGTCACAGGAGCTATGGCTACACCTTC
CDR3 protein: CASSLSHRSYGYTF

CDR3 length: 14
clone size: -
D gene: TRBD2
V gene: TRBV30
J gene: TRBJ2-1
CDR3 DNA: TGTGCCTGGAGTTCGGGGGGATCCTACAATGAGCAGTTCTTC
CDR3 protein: CAWSSGGSYNEQFF

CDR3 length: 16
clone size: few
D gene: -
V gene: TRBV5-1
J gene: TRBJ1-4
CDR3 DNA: TGCGCCAGCAGCCGGACCGGAGGGACAACTAATGAAAAACTGTTTTTT
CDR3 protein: CASSRTGGTTNEKLFF

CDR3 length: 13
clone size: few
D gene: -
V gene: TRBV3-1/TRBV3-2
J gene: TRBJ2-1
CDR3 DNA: TGTGCCAGCTCTCTGAGTGGGGGAGGCGAGCAGTTCTTC
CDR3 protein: CASSLSGGGEQFF

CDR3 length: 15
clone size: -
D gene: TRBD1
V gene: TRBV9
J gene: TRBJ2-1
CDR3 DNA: TGTGCCAGCAGCGTTGGGACAGGGCTGTACAATGAGCAGTTCTTC
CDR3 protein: CASSVGTGLYNEQFF